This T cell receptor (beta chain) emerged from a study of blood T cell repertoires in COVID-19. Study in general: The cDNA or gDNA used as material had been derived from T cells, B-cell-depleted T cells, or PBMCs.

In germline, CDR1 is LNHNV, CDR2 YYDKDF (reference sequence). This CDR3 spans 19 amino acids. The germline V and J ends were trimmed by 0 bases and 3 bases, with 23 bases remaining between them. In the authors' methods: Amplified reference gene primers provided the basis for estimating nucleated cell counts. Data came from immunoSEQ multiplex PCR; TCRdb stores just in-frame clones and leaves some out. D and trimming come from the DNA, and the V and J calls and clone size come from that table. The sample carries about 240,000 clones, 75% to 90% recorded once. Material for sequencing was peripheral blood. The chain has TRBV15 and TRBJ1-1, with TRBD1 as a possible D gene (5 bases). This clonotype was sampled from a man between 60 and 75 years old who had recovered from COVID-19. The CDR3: CATSRERWGFSSGYTEAFF. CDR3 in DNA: TGTGCCACCAGCAGAGAACGGTGGGGCTTCAGTAGCGGCTACACTGAAGCTTTCTTT.